This T cell receptor beta chain originates from a study of shared clonotypes between healthy human individuals. The wider study: A donor's plate count was three for CD4 naive and three for CD4 memory; CD8 naive had two and CD8 memory one. Study-wide results and caveats: A generally larger estimated richness was seen in naive subsets than in memory subsets.

The genomic DNA of each subset was split evenly across several immunoSEQ plates. Profiled with immunoSEQ multiplex PCR; TCRdb holds only in-frame clones, not every one. In the table there are approximately 1,000,000 clones, around 82% of which are singletons. This CDR3 has 16 residues. The V end was cut by 2 bases, the J end by 0 bases, with 10 bases between. The germline V gene has CDR1 SGHTA and CDR2 FQGNSA. Turning to this clone: What it binds is not known.

What was sequenced was memory CD4+ T cells from PBMCs. Noted subset: CD45RA-negative fraction. The chain recombines TRBV7-2 with TRBJ2-2; D gene unclear. The sequence was collected from a man aged 18-30 years in good health. Some clones in this sample may be carry-over from other donors' samples. The CDR3 DNA reads TGTGCCAGCAGCTTATCTCGACTGGCGAACACCGGGGAGCTGTTTTTT. Protein product: CASSLSRLANTGELFF.